Listed here are 19 T cell receptor beta chains from one sample, sequenced in a study of shared clonotypes between healthy human individuals. Assay used: immunoSEQ multiplex PCR; TCRdb lists only in-frame clones, some missing. This table has roughly 380,000 clones, around 96% appearing once. Sequencing was done on a sample of memory CD8+ T cells sorted from blood. This sample's subset: CD45RO+ cells pooled with CCR7-negative TemRA cells. These receptor sequences come from a man in his thirties or forties in good health.

The J gene is TRBJ2-1, the V gene TRBV28; D gene unclear. V was pared by 3 bases and J by 5 bases, with 8 bases between. Per the germline V gene, CDR1 is MDHEN and CDR2 is SYDVKM. The CDR3 length is 13 residues. CDR3 loop: CASSLGNDNEQFF. The CDR3 nucleotides are TGTGCCAGCAGTTTGGGTAACGACAATGAGCAGTTCTTC.

The chain has TRBV6-6 and TRBJ2-1; weak D call: TRBD2 (6 bases). Germline V gene data show CDR1 as MNHNY and CDR2 as SVGAGI (reference sequence). Trimming took off 5 bases at V and 6 bases at J, with 14 bases between the two ends. CDR3 size: 14 residues. The CDR3 sequence is CASSPIGGPNEQFF. The CDR3, as DNA: TGTGCCAGCAGTCCCATCGGAGGGCCCAATGAGCAGTTCTTC.

The rearrangement links TRBV4-1 to TRBJ1-4; maybe TRBD1 (6 bases). The germline V gene encodes CDR1 MGHRA and CDR2 YSYEKL. The CDR3 extends over 15 amino acids. Trimming cost V 3 bases and J 4 bases, with 12 bases left between them. The CDR3 DNA reads as TGCGCCAGCAGCCACACCGGGACAAATAATGAAAAACTGTTTTTT. Translating it yields CASSHTGTNNEKLFF.

The V and J genes are TRBV5-4 and TRBJ2-7; 9 bases fit TRBD1. The CDR3 runs 15 residues. From germline, CDR1 is SGHNT and CDR2 YYREEE (reference sequence). V dropped 0 bases and J dropped 4; count of bases not matched to a gene: 5. The CDR3 DNA follows: TGTGCCAGCAGCTTGGGAGGGACAGGGATTTACGAGCAGTACTTC. Translating it yields CASSLGGTGIYEQYF.

The chain links TRBV11-2 to TRBJ2-1; 14 positions match TRBD2. Germline-derived CDR1 and CDR2 are SGHAT and FQNNGV. There are 17 residues in the CDR3. J gave up 6 bases and V 1 base, and 5 bases lay outside the gene matches. CDR3 protein: CASSLGPGTSGSNEQFF. The CDR3 DNA follows: TGTGCCAGCAGCTTAGGACCCGGGACTAGCGGGAGCAATGAGCAGTTCTTC. Full variable domain (remainder filled in from reference TRBV11-2 and TRBJ2-1): EAGVAQSPRYKIIEKRQSVAFWCNPISGHATLYWYQQILGQGPKLLIQFQNNGVVDDSQLPKDRFSAERLKGVDSTLKIQPAKLEDSAVYLCASSLGPGTSGSNEQFFGPGTRLTVL.

The rearrangement links TRBV28 to TRBJ2-3; 16 bases agree with TRBD2. Germline V gene data show CDR1 as MDHEN and CDR2 as SYDVKM. V lost 5 bases, J lost 2 bases, and 4 bases stayed unmatched. This CDR3 comprises 17 residues. The CDR3 reads CASSQGLAGGYTDTQYF. The CDR3, as DNA: TGTGCCAGCAGTCAGGGACTAGCGGGAGGGTACACAGATACGCAGTATTTT.

The rearrangement joins TRBV7-2 to TRBJ2-1; 8 positions agree with TRBD2. Trimming removed 2 bases from V and 0 bases from J; junction bases left unmatched: 3. Germline-derived CDR1 and CDR2 are SGHTA and FQGNSA. CDR3 size: 16 residues. CDR3 DNA: TGTGCCAGCAGCTTACCGCTAGCGGGCTCCTACAATGAGCAGTTCTTC. It is translated as CASSLPLAGSYNEQFF.

This sequence joins TRBV2 and TRBJ2-5, with D hard to call. This CDR3 has 14 amino acids. V gave up 1 base and J gave up 1 base, with 7 bases separating them. Germline V gene lookup returns CDR1 SNHLY and CDR2 FYNNEI. CDR3 in amino acids: CASSEVAVQETQYF. The CDR3, as DNA: TGTGCCAGCAGTGAAGTGGCGGTCCAAGAGACCCAGTACTTC.

The chain recombines TRBV18 with TRBJ1-2, with D possibly matching TRBD1 (5 bases). The CDR3 covers 13 residues. The ends were cut back, 2 bases at V and 4 bases at J, with 8 bases in the middle. Germline CDR1 KGHSH, CDR2 LQKENI. CDR3 DNA sequence: TGTGCCAGCTCACCAAGGGACGTCTATGGCTACACCTTC. It specifies CASSPRDVYGYTF.

The gene calls are TRBV6-5 and TRBJ2-7, with D perhaps TRBD2 (6 bases). The CDR3 is 11 amino acids. CDR1 MNHEY and CDR2 SVGAGI come from the germline V gene. Trimming cost V 6 bases and J 6 bases, with 9 bases left between them. The CDR3 loop reads CASREGSEQYF. As DNA, the CDR3 is TGTGCCAGCAGGGAGGGGTCCGAGCAGTACTTC.

V usage is TRBV7-2 and J usage is TRBJ2-7; D is unclear. Germline V lookup: CDR1 SGHTA, CDR2 FQGNSA. With 2 bases removed from V and 0 bases from J, the gap between germline ends came to 8 bases. CDR3 size: 14 residues. CDR3 in DNA: TGTGCCAGCAGCTTAACGCGGAGCTCCTACGAGCAGTACTTC. This translates into CASSLTRSSYEQYF.

This CDR3 is CASGLSTDQPQHF. Here the CDR3 DNA reads TGTGCTAGTGGTCTATCGACTGATCAGCCCCAGCATTTT. The rearrangement links TRBV12-5 to TRBJ1-5; no clear D. Trimming removed 5 bases from V and 5 bases from J, with 10 bases in between. CDR1 is LGHNT and CDR2 is FRNRAP in the germline V gene. The CDR3 totals 13 residues.

J is TRBJ2-5 and V is TRBV5-1, with a tentative D call TRBD1 (7 bases). V was pared by 4 bases and J by 2 bases, with 15 bases between. The CDR3 has 15 amino acids. Germline V lookup: CDR1 SGHRS, CDR2 YFSETQ. The CDR3 region has the DNA TGCGCCAGCAGCACTGGGCCAGGGGGGCAAGAGACCCAGTACTTC. It specifies CASSTGPGGQETQYF.

The chain carries TRBV6-5 and TRBJ2-6, with D perhaps TRBD1 (5 bases). The CDR3 is 15 amino acids. The V end lost 1 base, the J end lost 3 bases, and 7 bases lay between the germline ends. The V gene's germline CDR1 is MNHEY and CDR2 SVGAGI. CDR3 nucleotide sequence: TGTGCCAGCAGTTACTTCCAGGGTGGGGCCAACGTCCTGACTTTC. Amino acid sequence: CASSYFQGGANVLTF.

The CDR3 nucleotides are TGTGCCTGGAGTGTAGGGGTGGACTCCTACGAGCAGTACTTC. It translates to CAWSVGVDSYEQYF. J is TRBJ2-7 and V is TRBV30; tentatively, D is TRBD1 (5 bases). Germline V gene lookup returns CDR1 GTSNPN and CDR2 SVGIG (reference sequence). The CDR3 runs 14 residues. V lost 0 bases to trimming and J lost 0 bases, with 9 bases between them.

The chain combines TRBV29-1 with TRBJ2-3; D is unclear. The CDR3 runs 13 residues. From germline, CDR1 is SQVTM and CDR2 ANQGSEA. Trimming took off 4 bases at V and 5 bases at J, with 13 bases between the two ends. The CDR3 nucleotides are TGCAGCGTTGGCGGCAGCCCCATAGATACGCAGTATTTT. This translates into CSVGGSPIDTQYF.

The chain couples TRBV4-2 to TRBJ1-1, with D possibly TRBD1 on 6 matching bases. The CDR3 spans 15 residues. Trimming removed 1 base from V and 5 bases from J, with 14 bases in between. From germline, CDR1 is LGHNA and CDR2 YNFKEQ. Written as DNA, the CDR3 is TGTGCCAGCAGCCAAGGATGGGGCCAGGGGACTGAAGCTTTCTTT. Residues: CASSQGWGQGTEAFF.

The chain is built from TRBV5-4 and TRBJ1-6; a possible D gene is TRBD1 (5 bases). The CDR3 covers 15 residues. The ends were cut back, 2 bases at V and 7 bases at J, with 13 bases in the middle. In germline, CDR1 is SGHNT, CDR2 YYREEE (reference sequence). This chain's CDR3 is CASSFRGPRNSPLHF. As DNA, the CDR3 is TGTGCCAGCAGCTTCCGGGGCCCGAGGAATTCACCCCTCCACTTT.

CDR3 nucleotide sequence: TGTGCCAGCAGCTTGGCCCAAGGTGGAAACACCATATATTTT. This gives the protein CASSLAQGGNTIYF. J is TRBJ1-3 and V is TRBV5-7; D remains unclear. TRBV5-7 is given ORF status, its function remaining uncertain. The CDR3 loop spans 14 amino acids. V lost 0 bases, J lost 3 bases, and 7 bases lay in between.